This TCR beta chain was documented in a study of neurological immune-mediated disorders. TCRdb re-derived calls from the 5' RACE reads in MiXCR, one entry per CDR3 protein. Of over 50,000 distinct CDR3 sequences listed, around 3.5% are singletons. Overall study findings and caveats: The absence of shared CDR3 amino acid sequences among expanded clones across subjects suggests private repertoires in all groups. Patients with HTLV-1-associated myelopathy had the highest level of TCR clonal expansion, whereas patients with multiple sclerosis had the lowest level, falling beneath the level found in healthy controls. Phylogenetic grouping placed 18 of 34 multiple sclerosis patients' repertoires in one related-CDR3 cluster, a possible signature.

A remark on this clonotype: Its antigen is not identified.

The CDR3 extends over 16 amino acids. V lost 5 bases, J lost 0 bases, and 14 bases lay in between. The receptor was isolated from a man aged 40-49 years with multiple sclerosis. V is TRBV12-3 or TRBV12-4 and J is TRBJ2-1; TRBD1 is a possible D gene (6 bases). Sequencing used PBMCs. In DNA form, the CDR3 reads TGTGCCAGCAGTACCCGAACAGGGCGCTCCTACAATGAGCAGTTCTTC. As protein: CASSTRTGRSYNEQFF.